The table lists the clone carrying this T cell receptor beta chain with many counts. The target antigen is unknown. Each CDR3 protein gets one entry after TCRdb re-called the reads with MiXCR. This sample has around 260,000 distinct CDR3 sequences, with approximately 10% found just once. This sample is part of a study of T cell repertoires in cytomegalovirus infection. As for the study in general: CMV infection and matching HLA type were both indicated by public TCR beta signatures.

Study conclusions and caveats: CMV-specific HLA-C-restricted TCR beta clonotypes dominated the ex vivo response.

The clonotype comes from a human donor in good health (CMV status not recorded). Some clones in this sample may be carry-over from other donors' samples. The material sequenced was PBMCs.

For the CDR3, the DNA is TGTGCCAGCAGCTTAGACCCGGGGATCTATGGCTACACCTTC. Its protein product is CASSLDPGIYGYTF. This rearrangement joins TRBV7-6 to TRBJ1-2; D gene uncertain. Germline loops: CDR1 SGHVS, CDR2 FNYEAQ. Trimming pared 1 base from V and 4 bases from J, leaving 10 bases between. The CDR3 is 14 amino acids.